The 11 T cell receptor beta chains listed next were all sequenced from one sample in a study of blood T cells in healthy people across ages. The use of a sample-barcoded 5' primer and a J-beta primer mix characterized a second PCR of roughly 7 to 11 cycles. In TCRdb, the 5' RACE reads were re-called with MiXCR into one record per CDR3 protein. The repertoire includes some 790,000 distinct CDR3 sequences, more than 25% of them detected once, and roughly 17% sits in the top ten. The sample was blood. These TCRs come from a woman aged 80 or over in good health.

This clonotype was recorded many times. This chain links TRBV7-6 with TRBJ2-5, with D unclear. The germline gives CDR1 SGHVS, CDR2 FNYEAQ. V was cut by 2 bases and J by 2 bases, with 6 bases left in between. CDR3 length equals 13 residues. The CDR3 reads CASSLIRQETQYF. CDR3 coding DNA: TGTGCCAGCAGCTTAATTCGTCAAGAGACCCAGTACTTC.

With respect to this clonotype: A read error is possible here, since a much larger clone lies one base away. Here the CDR3 reads CASSLRDRGRMNTEAFF. The CDR3 nucleotides read TGTGCCAGCAGTCTCCGCGACAGGGGTCGGATGAACACTGAAGCTTTCTTT. The chain couples TRBV28 to TRBJ1-1; 8 bases fit TRBD1. The CDR3 loop spans 17 amino acids. Germline assignment: CDR1 MDHEN and CDR2 SYDVKM. J was trimmed by 0 bases and V by 5 bases; bases with no gene match: 11.

The V and J genes are TRBV5-4 and TRBJ2-7; 10 nucleotides line up with TRBD2. In germline, CDR1 is SGHNT, CDR2 YYREEE (reference sequence). The CDR3 sequence is 14 residues long. Unmatched junction bases numbered 6, after V lost 4 bases and J lost 5 bases. Here the CDR3 reads CASSVEAGGNEQYF. The CDR3 coding sequence is TGTGCCAGCAGCGTGGAAGCGGGGGGGAACGAGCAGTACTTC.

For this clonotype: A much larger clone is a single base away; this may be a read error. The rearrangement uses TRBV28 and TRBJ2-4; 9 bases align to TRBD1. The germline V gene has CDR1 MDHEN and CDR2 SYDVKM. V dropped 5 bases and J dropped 13; count of bases not matched to a gene: 9. The CDR3 sequence is 13 residues long. CDR3 bases: TGTGCCAGCAGTGGACAGGGGTTCTACACCCAGTACTTC. This gives the protein CASSGQGFYTQYF.

With regard to this clonotype: A junction end diverges from the germline sequence, so it may reflect a read error. V gene TRBV7-9 combines with J gene TRBJ1-1; D ambiguous. Germline V gene sequence: CDR1 SEHNR, CDR2 FQNEAQ (reference sequence). CDR3 size: 11 residues. The CDR3 nucleotides read TGTGCCGCGGGCCTCTGGACTGGAGCTTTCTTT. This gives the protein CAAGLWTGAFF.

Many counts were recorded for this clonotype. The V and J genes are TRBV12-5 and TRBJ2-7; 9 positions match TRBD1. Per germline, CDR1 LGHNT and CDR2 FRNRAP. CDR3 length: 15 residues. V lost 4 bases and J lost 6; bases outside the gene matches: 10. The CDR3 region is CASGSPRTGACEQYF. The DNA of the CDR3 is TGTGCTAGTGGTTCGCCCCGGACAGGGGCCTGCGAGCAGTACTTC. Supplemented by reference TRBV12-5 and TRBJ2-7, the full variable domain reads DARVTQTPRHKVTEMGQEVTMRCQPILGHNTVFWYRQTMMQGLELLAYFRNRAPLDDSGMPKDRFSAEMPDATLATLKIQPSEPRDSAVYFCASGSPRTGACEQYFGPGTRLTVT.

This clonotype was observed a handful of times. This chain uses TRBV12-3 or TRBV12-4 with TRBJ2-1; no definite D call. This CDR3 has 16 residues. Trimming left V 5 bases short and J 5 bases short, with 19 bases between. Here the CDR3 DNA reads TGTGCCAGCAGTACCCGACGATTGCAAACCGACAATGAGCAGTTCTTC. Its translation is CASSTRRLQTDNEQFF.

This clonotype was counted many times. The chain carries TRBV20-1 and TRBJ2-5; 9 bases are shared with TRBD1. This CDR3 is 13 amino acids long. Germline CDR1 DFQATT, CDR2 SNEGSKA (reference sequence). With V trimmed by 2 bases and J by 5 bases, 3 bases remained unmatched. CDR3 protein: CSARLTGGETQYF. The CDR3 DNA reads as TGCAGTGCTAGACTGACAGGGGGGGAGACCCAGTACTTC.

Ten or more counts support this clonotype. DNA for the CDR3: TGCGCCAGCAGCCAGCACCAGACTAGCGGGGGAAAAGAGACCCAGTACTTC. This translates into CASSQHQTSGGKETQYF. The chain links TRBV4-3 to TRBJ2-5; TRBD2 agrees at 12 bases. V dropped 3 bases and J dropped 3; count of bases not matched to a gene: 8. The CDR3 contains 17 residues. In germline, CDR1 is LGHNA, CDR2 YSLEER.

At least ten counts were recorded for this clonotype. The V gene is TRBV12-3 or TRBV12-4, the J gene TRBJ2-1; TRBD1 agrees at 9 bases. The CDR3 runs to 14 residues. V shed 5 bases and J 7 bases; nucleotides not matched to a gene: 6. In nucleotides, the CDR3 is TGTGCCAGCAGTCCAGGACAGGGGATAAATGAGCAGTTCTTC. Its translation is CASSPGQGINEQFF.

This clonotype turned up a few times. The chain joins TRBV19 to TRBJ2-5; tentatively, D is TRBD2 (5 bases). This CDR3 region has 16 residues. The V gene's germline CDR1 is LNHDA and CDR2 SQIVND (reference sequence). Trimming cost V 7 bases and J 11 bases, with 29 bases left between them. CDR3: CASTPPSLVGHNEQYF. As DNA, the CDR3 is TGTGCCAGTACCCCACCCTCACTAGTTGGGCACAATGAGCAGTACTTC.